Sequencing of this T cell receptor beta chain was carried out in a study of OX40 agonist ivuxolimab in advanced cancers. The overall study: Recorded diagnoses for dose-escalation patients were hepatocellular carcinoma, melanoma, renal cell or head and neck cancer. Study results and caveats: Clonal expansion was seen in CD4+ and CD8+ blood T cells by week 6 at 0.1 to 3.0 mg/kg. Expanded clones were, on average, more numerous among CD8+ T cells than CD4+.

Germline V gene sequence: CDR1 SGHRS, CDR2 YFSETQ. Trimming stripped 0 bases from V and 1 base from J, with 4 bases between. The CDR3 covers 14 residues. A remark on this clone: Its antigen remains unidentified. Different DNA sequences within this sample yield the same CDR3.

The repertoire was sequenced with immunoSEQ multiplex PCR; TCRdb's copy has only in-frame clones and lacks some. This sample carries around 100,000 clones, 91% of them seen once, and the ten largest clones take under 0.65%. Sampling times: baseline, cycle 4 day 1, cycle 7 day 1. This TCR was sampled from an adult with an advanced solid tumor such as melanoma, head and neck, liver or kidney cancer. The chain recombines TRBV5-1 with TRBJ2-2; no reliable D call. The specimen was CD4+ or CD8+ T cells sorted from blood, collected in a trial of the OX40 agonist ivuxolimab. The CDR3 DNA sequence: TGCGCCAGCAGCTTGGATGGGAACACCGGGGAGCTGTTTTTT. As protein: CASSLDGNTGELFF.